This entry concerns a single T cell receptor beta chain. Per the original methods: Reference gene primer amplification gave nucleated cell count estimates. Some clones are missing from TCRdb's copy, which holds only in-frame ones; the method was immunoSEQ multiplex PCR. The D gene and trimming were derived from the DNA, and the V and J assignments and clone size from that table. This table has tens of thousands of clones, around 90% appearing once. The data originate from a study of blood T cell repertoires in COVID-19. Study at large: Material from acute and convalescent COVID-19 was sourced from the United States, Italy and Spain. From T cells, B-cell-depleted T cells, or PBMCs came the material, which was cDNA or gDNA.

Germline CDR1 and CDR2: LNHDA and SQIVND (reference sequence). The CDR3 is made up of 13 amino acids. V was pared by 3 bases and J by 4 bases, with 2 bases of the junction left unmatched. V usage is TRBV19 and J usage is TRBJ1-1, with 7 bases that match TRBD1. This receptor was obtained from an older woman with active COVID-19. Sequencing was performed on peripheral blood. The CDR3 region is CASSMNRGTEAFF. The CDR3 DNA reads TGTGCCAGTAGTATGAACAGGGGCACTGAAGCTTTCTTT.